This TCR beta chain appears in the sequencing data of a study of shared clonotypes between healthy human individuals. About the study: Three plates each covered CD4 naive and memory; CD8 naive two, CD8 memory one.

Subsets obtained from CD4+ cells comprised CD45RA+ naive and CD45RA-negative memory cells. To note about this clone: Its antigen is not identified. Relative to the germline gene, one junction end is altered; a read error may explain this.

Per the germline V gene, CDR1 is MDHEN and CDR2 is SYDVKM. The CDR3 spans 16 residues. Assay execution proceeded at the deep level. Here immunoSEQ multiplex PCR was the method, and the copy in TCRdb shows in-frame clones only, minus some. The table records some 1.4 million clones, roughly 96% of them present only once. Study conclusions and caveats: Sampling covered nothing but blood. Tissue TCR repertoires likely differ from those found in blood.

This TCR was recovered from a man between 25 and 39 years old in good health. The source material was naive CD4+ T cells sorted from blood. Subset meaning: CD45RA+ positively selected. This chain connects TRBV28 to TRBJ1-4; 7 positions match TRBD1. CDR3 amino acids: CASSSTSGQQNDKLFF. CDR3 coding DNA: TGTGCCAGCAGTTCCACCTCGGGACAGCAGAATGACAAACTGTTTTTT.